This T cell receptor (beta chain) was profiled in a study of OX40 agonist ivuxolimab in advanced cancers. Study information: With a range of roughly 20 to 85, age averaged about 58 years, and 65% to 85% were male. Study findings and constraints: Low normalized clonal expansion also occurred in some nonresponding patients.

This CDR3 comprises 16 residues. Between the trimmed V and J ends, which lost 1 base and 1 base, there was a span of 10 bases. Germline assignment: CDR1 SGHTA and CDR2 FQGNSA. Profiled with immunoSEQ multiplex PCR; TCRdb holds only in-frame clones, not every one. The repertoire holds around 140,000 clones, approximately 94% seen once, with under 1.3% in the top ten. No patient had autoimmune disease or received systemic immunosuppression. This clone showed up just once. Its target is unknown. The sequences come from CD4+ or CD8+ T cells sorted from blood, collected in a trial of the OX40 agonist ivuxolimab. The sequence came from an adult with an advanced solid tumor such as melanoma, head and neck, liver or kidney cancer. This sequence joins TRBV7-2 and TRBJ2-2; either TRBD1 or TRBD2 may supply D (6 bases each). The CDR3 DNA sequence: TGTGCCAGCAGCTTAGTGGGGGGCGTGAACACCGGGGAGCTGTTTTTT. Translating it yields CASSLVGGVNTGELFF.